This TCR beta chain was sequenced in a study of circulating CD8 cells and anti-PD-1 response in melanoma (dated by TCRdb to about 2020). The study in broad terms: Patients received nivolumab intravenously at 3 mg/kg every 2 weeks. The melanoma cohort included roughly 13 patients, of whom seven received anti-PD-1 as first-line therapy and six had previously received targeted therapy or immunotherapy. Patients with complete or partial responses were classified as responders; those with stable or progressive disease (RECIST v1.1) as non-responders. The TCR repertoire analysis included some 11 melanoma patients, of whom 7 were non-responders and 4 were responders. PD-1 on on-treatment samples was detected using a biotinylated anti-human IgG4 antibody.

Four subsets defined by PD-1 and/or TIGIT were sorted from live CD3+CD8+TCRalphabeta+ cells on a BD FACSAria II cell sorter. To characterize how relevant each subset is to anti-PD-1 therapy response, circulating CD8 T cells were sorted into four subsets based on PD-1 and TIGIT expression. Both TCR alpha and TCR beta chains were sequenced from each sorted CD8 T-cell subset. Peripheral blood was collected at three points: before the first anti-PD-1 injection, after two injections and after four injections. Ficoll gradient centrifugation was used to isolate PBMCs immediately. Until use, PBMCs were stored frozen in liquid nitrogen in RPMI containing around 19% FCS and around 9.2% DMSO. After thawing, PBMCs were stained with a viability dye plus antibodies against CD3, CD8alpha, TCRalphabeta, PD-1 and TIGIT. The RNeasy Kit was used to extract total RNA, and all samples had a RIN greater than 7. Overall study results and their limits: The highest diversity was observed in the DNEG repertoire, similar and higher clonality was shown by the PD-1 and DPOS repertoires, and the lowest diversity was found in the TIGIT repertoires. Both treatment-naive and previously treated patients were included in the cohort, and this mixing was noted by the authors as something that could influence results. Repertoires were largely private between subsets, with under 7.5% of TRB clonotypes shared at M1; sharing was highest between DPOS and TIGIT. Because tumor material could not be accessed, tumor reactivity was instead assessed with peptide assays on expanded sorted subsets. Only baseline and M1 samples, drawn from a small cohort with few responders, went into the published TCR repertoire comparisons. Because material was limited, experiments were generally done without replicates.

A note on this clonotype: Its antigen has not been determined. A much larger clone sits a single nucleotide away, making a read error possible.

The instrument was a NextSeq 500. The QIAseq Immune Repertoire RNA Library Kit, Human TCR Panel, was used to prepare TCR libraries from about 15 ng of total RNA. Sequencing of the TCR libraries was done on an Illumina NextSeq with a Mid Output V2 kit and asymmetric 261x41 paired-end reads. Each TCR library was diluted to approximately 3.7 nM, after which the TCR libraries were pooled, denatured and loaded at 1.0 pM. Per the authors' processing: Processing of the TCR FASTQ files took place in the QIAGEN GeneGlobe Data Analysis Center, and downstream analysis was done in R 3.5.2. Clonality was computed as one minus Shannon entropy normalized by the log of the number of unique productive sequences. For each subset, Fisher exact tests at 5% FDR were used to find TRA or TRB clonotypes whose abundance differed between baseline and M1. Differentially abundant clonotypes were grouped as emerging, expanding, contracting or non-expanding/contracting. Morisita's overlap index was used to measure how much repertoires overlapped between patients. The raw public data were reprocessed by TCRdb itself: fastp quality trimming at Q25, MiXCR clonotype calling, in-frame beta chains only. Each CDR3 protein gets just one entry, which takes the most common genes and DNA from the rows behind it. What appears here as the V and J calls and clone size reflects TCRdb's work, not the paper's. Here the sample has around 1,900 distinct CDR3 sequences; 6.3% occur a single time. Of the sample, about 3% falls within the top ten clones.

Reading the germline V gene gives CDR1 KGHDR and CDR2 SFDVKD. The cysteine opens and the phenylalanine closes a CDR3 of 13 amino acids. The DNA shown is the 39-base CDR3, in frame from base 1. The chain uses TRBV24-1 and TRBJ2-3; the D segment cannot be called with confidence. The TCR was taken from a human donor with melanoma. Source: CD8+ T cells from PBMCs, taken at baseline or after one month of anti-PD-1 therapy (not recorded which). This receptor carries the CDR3 CATSEFSTDAQYF. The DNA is TGTGCCACCAGTGAGTTTAGCACAGATGCGCAGTATTTT.